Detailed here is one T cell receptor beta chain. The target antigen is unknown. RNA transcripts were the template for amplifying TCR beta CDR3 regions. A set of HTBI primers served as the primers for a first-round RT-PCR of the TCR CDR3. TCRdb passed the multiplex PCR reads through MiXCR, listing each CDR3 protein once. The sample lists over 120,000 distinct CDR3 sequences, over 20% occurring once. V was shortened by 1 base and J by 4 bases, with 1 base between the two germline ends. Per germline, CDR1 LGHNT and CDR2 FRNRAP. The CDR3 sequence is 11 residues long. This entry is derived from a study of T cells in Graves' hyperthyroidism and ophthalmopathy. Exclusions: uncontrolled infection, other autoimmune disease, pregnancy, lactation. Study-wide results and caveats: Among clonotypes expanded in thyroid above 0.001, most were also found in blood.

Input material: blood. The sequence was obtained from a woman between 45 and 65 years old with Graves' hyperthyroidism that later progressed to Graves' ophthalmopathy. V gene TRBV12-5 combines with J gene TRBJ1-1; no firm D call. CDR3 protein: CASGLGTEAFF. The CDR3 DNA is TGTGCTAGTGGTTTGGGCACTGAAGCTTTCTTT.